This T cell receptor beta chain was sequenced for a study of human T cells and chemical hapten exposure. The CDR3 sequence is 12 residues long. V was pared by 0 bases and J by 12 bases, with 9 bases between. The germline CDR1 and CDR2 sequences are LGHDT and YNNKEL (reference sequence). TCRdb used MiXCR to reprocess the RACE reads, holding one entry per CDR3 protein. The sample lists about 360,000 distinct CDR3 sequences, roughly 6.9% occurring once. Time point indicated: patch test 1, 2 weeks after DPC sensitization. Treatment: therapeutic diphenylcyclopropenone sensitization with weekly scalp DPC. Blood draws came first, before each patch test.

The clonotype was recovered from a young woman with alopecia areata. Some clones in this sample may be carry-over from other donors' samples. The rearrangement links TRBV3-1 to TRBJ2-1; perhaps TRBD1 as D (6 bases). Sequenced here: whole blood, sampled in connection with sensitization to the hapten diphenylcyclopropenone (DPC). This CDR3 is CASSQEGGWQFF. The CDR3 DNA reads TGTGCCAGCAGCCAAGAAGGGGGTTGGCAGTTCTTC.